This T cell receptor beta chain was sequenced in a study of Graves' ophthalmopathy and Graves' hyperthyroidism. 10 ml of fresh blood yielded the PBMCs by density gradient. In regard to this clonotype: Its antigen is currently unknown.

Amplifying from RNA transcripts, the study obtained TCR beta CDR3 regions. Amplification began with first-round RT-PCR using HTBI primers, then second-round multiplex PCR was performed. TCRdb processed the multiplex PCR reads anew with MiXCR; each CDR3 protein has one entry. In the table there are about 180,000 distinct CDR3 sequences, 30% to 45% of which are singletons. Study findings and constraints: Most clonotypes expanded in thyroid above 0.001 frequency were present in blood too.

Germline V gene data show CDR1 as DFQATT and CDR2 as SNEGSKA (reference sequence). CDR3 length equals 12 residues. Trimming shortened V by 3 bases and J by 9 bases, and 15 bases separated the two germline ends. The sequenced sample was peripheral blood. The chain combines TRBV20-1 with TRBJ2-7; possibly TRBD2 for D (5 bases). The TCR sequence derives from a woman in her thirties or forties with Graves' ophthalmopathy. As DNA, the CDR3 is TGCAGTGCTAGCGGGATTGGGTTAGGGCAGTACTTC. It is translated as CSASGIGLGQYF.